These T cell receptor beta chains were read from a single sample in a study of blood T cells in healthy people across ages. In TCRdb, the 5' RACE reads were re-called with MiXCR into one record per CDR3 protein. The repertoire consists of around 900,000 distinct CDR3 sequences, with just over 50% occurring once and the leading ten covering over 20%. Sequenced: blood. These receptor sequences come from a woman aged 55-69 years in good health. Each CDR3 is given with its conserved first and last residue. A D gene is named only where the DNA matches it firmly. For some rows the clone size is stated as once, few or many, or as a class when expanded; others skip it.

abundance: .; d_gene: .; j_gene: TRBJ2-1; v_gene: TRBV5-1; CDR3aa: CASSFTGTSGNNEQFF; CDR3nt: TGCGCCAGCAGCTTTACGGGCACTAGTGGGAACAATGAGCAGTTCTTC
abundance: .; d_gene: TRBD2; j_gene: TRBJ2-3; v_gene: TRBV6-1; CDR3aa: CASASGLFTDTQYF; CDR3nt: TGTGCCAGCGCTAGCGGTTTGTTCACAGATACGCAGTATTTT
abundance: .; d_gene: TRBD1; j_gene: TRBJ1-6; v_gene: TRBV7-2; CDR3aa: CASSLAAVGQTNSFLHF; CDR3nt: TGTGCCAGCAGCTTAGCGGCCGTGGGACAGACCAATTCATTCCTCCACTTT
abundance: .; d_gene: .; j_gene: TRBJ2-5; v_gene: TRBV13; CDR3aa: CASSGGKQETQYF; CDR3nt: TGTGCCAGCAGCGGCGGGAAACAAGAGACCCAGTACTTC
abundance: few; d_gene: TRBD1; j_gene: TRBJ1-2; v_gene: TRBV5-4; CDR3aa: CASSRQGAYGYTF; CDR3nt: TGTGCCAGCAGCCGACAGGGGGCGTATGGCTACACCTTC
abundance: .; d_gene: .; j_gene: TRBJ2-3; v_gene: TRBV28; CDR3aa: CASSLRAGQGTDTQYF; CDR3nt: TGTGCCAGCAGTCTCAGGGCGGGCCAAGGCACAGATACGCAGTATTTT
abundance: few; d_gene: .; j_gene: TRBJ1-4; v_gene: TRBV4-1; CDR3aa: CASSQVVREKLFF; CDR3nt: TGCGCCAGCAGCCAAGTCGTCAGAGAAAAACTGTTTTTT
abundance: .; d_gene: TRBD2; j_gene: TRBJ2-1; v_gene: TRBV27; CDR3aa: CASSAPGLVTEQFF; CDR3nt: TGTGCCAGCAGTGCTCCGGGACTAGTGACTGAGCAGTTCTTC
abundance: few; d_gene: .; j_gene: TRBJ2-7; v_gene: TRBV20-1; CDR3aa: CSARPTRGDEQYF; CDR3nt: TGCAGTGCTAGACCCACTAGGGGCGACGAGCAGTACTTC
abundance: .; d_gene: TRBD2; j_gene: TRBJ2-7; v_gene: TRBV29-1; CDR3aa: CSVNGLAGSYEQYF; CDR3nt: TGCAGCGTTAATGGACTAGCGGGTTCCTACGAGCAGTACTTC
abundance: once; d_gene: TRBD1; j_gene: TRBJ1-6; v_gene: TRBV7-9; CDR3aa: CAVARDSYNSPLHF; CDR3nt: TGTGCCGTGGCGCGGGACAGCTATAATTCACCCCTCCACTTT